One and the same sample provided the 8 T cell receptor beta chains below, sequenced in a study of cytomegalovirus exposure and HLA in healthy donors. 13 Jbeta primers and 60 Vbeta primers were used for the PCR. Profiled with immunoSEQ multiplex PCR; TCRdb holds only in-frame clones, not every one. The sample records 150,000 to 160,000 clones, roughly 80% being singletons. The sample taken for sequencing was PBMCs. The source is a young man in good health and CMV-seropositive.

In its sample, this clone was seen a few times. This chain links TRBV4-2 with TRBJ2-1, with 11 bases matching TRBD1. Germline V lookup: CDR1 LGHNA, CDR2 YNFKEQ. The CDR3 spans 16 residues. Trimming at V came to 3 bases and at J to 3 bases, leaving 4 bases not matched to a gene. The CDR3 region is CASSQTGTGGYNEQFF. CDR3 sequence (DNA): TGTGCCAGCAGCCAGACCGGGACAGGGGGCTACAATGAGCAGTTCTTC.

This chain links TRBV11-2 with TRBJ2-7; tentatively, D is TRBD1 (6 bases). The CDR3 runs to 14 residues. Germline CDR1 reads SGHAT; CDR2 reads FQNNGV. Trimming removed 1 base at V and 2 bases at J, with 9 bases between. The CDR3 DNA is TGTGCCAGCAGCTTAGTCACAGGGCCCTACGAGCAGTACTTC. It encodes CASSLVTGPYEQYF.

The chain employs TRBV28 and TRBJ2-1; 9 bases fit TRBD1. The germline CDR1 and CDR2 sequences are MDHEN and SYDVKM. Losses at the gene ends were 10 bases for V and 3 bases for J; bases not matched to a gene: 7. The CDR3 is 14 residues long. This CDR3 is CATNTGGDYNEQFF. The CDR3 bases are TGTGCCACGAACACAGGGGGCGACTACAATGAGCAGTTCTTC.

This rearrangement joins TRBV9 to TRBJ2-7, with D maybe TRBD2 (7 bases). The CDR3 is 15 residues long. The germline V gene encodes CDR1 SGDLS and CDR2 YYNGEE. With 2 bases removed from V and 0 bases from J, the gap between germline ends came to 12 bases. The CDR3 is CASSVGGGNSYEQYF. The CDR3 region has the DNA TGTGCCAGCAGCGTGGGGGGGGGCAACTCCTACGAGCAGTACTTC.

The chain joins TRBV27 to TRBJ1-5; D perhaps matches TRBD1 (6 bases). V was cut by 5 bases and J by 0 bases, with 20 bases left in between. CDR3 length equals 18 residues. The germline gives CDR1 MNHEY, CDR2 SMNVEV (reference sequence). CDR3 DNA: TGTGCCAGCAGTCGCCAAGCCGGACAGTCTAATAGCAATCAGCCCCAGCATTTT. This encodes CASSRQAGQSNSNQPQHF.

The genes are TRBV7-9 and TRBJ1-5; 8 nucleotides line up with TRBD1. The J segment lost 5 bases and the V segment lost 5 bases, leaving 8 bases of the junction unmatched. From germline, CDR1 is SEHNR and CDR2 FQNEAQ (reference sequence). This CDR3 is built from 15 residues. CDR3 sequence: CASSPSTGADQPQHF. DNA of the CDR3: TGTGCCAGCAGCCCCTCGACAGGGGCGGATCAGCCCCAGCATTTT. Variable domain in full (rest from reference TRBV7-9 and TRBJ1-5): DTGVSQNPRHKITKRGQNVTFRCDPISEHNRLYWYRQTLGQGPEFLTYFQNEAQLEKSRLLSDRFSAERPKGSFSTLEIQRTEQGDSAMYLCASSPSTGADQPQHFGDGTRLSIL.

The chain recombines TRBV10-3 with TRBJ1-2; 10 bases line up with TRBD1. Germline assignment: CDR1 ENHRY and CDR2 SYGVKD. Germline trimming cut 6 bases from V and 6 bases from J; bases unmatched to any gene: 4. There are 13 residues in the CDR3. The CDR3 nucleotides read TGTGCCATCAGGGCCGGGACAGGGGATGGCTACACCTTC. Translation: CAIRAGTGDGYTF.

V and J are TRBV25-1 and TRBJ2-1; no reliable D call. The CDR3 extends over 12 amino acids. V was trimmed by 5 bases and J by 9 bases, leaving 11 bases between them. Germline assignment: CDR1 MGHDK and CDR2 SYGVNS. The CDR3 DNA follows: TGTGCCAGCAGTCCCCAAACGGGTGAGCAGTTCTTC. Its protein is CASSPQTGEQFF.